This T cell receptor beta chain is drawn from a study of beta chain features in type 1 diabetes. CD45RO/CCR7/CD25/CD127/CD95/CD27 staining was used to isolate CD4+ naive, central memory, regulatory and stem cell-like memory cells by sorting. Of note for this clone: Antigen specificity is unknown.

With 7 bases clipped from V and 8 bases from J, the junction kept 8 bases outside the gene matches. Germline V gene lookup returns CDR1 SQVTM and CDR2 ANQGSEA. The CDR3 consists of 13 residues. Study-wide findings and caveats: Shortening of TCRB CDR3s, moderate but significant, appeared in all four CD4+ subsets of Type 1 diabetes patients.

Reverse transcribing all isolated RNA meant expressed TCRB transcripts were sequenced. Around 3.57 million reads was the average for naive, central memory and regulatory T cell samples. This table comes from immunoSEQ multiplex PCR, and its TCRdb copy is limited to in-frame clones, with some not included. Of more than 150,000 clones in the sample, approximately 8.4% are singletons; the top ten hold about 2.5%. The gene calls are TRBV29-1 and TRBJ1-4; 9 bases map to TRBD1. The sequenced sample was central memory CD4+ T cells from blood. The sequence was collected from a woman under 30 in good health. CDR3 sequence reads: CSAMDRGGEKLFF. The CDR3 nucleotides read TGCAGCGCCATGGACAGGGGTGGCGAAAAACTGTTTTTT.